Listed below are T cell receptor beta chains from one sample, sequenced in a study of T cell changes during pregnancy in multiple sclerosis. The protocol was immunoSEQ multiplex PCR, while the TCRdb copy is restricted to in-frame clones and leaves out a portion. This sample has 39,000 or so clones; around 90% occur once, and the top ten carry 9.5% to 13%. The sequencing here drew on CD8+ T cells from peripheral blood mononuclear cells, taken after pregnancy. Every receptor here comes from a female donor with multiple sclerosis, enrolled in a pregnancy study. CDR3s include the opening cysteine and the closing phenylalanine or tryptophan. The order of the fields is V gene, clone size, J gene, D gene, CDR3 protein, CDR3 DNA. The D gene is left open where the match is weak. The size of a clone is reported for some rows only, either as once, few or many, or as a class for expanded clones.

TRBV10-1,NA,TRBJ2-3,TRBD2,CASSESTVAGVTDTQYF,TGCGCCAGCAGTGAGTCGACAGTAGCGGGGGTCACAGATACGCAGTATTTT
TRBV7-9,once,TRBJ2-5,NA,CASSLVGGMETQYF,TGTGCCAGCAGCTTAGTGGGGGGTATGGAGACCCAGTACTTC
TRBV7-6,NA,TRBJ2-3,NA,CASSSRVAEYTDTQYF,TGTGCCAGCAGCTCCAGAGTAGCGGAGTACACAGATACGCAGTATTTT
TRBV13,NA,TRBJ2-7,NA,CASSLLGGYEQYF,TGTGCCAGCAGCTTACTCGGTGGTTACGAGCAGTACTTC
TRBV10-2,NA,TRBJ1-2,NA,CASSEAGYGYTF,TGCGCCAGCAGTGAGGCAGGCTATGGCTACACCTTC
TRBV27,NA,TRBJ1-4,NA,CASSLSKDRNQLF,TGTGCCAGCAGTTTATCCAAAGACAGGAATCAACTTTTT
TRBV27,once,TRBJ1-4,NA,CASSLSGEKLFF,TGTGCCAGCAGTTTATCCGGGGAAAAACTGTTTTTT
TRBV27,NA,TRBJ1-6,NA,CASSLSGVSPLHF,TGTGCCAGCAGTTTATCGGGAGTCTCACCCCTCCACTTT
TRBV6-1,NA,TRBJ2-1,TRBD1,CASSEAWTGGRDEQFF,TGTGCCAGCAGTGAAGCCTGGACAGGGGGCAGGGATGAGCAGTTCTTC
TRBV5-1,NA,TRBJ2-2,TRBD2,CASSWSGLAGVLTGELFF,TGCGCCAGCAGCTGGTCGGGACTAGCGGGGGTACTAACCGGGGAGCTGTTTTTT
TRBV7-9,NA,TRBJ2-7,NA,CASSLGRDEQYF,TGTGCCAGCAGCTTAGGGCGGGACGAGCAGTACTTC
TRBV7-8,NA,TRBJ2-3,NA,CASRTTGSTDTQYF,TGTGCCAGCAGGACTACAGGGAGCACAGATACGCAGTATTTT
TRBV9,NA,TRBJ2-7,TRBD2,CASSAGTSTSGYYEQYF,TGTGCCAGCAGCGCCGGGACTAGCACTTCGGGATACTACGAGCAGTACTTC
TRBV7-3,once,TRBJ2-3,TRBD2,CASSLAGGFTDTQYF,TGTGCCAGCAGCTTAGCGGGGGGGTTCACAGATACGCAGTATTTT
TRBV27,NA,TRBJ2-1,TRBD2,CASSSLPRGLAGDEQFF,TGTGCCAGCAGTTCCCTACCGCGGGGACTAGCGGGCGATGAGCAGTTCTTC
TRBV28,NA,TRBJ2-7,NA,CASSSGRKRISYEQYF,TGTGCCAGCAGTAGCGGCCGGAAGCGGATCTCCTACGAGCAGTACTTC
TRBV10-3,NA,TRBJ2-3,TRBD2,CAISAAERGLDTQYF,TGTGCCATCAGTGCCGCTGAGCGGGGGTTGGATACGCAGTATTTT
TRBV11-2,NA,TRBJ2-7,NA,CASSLVGGGVWEQYF,TGTGCCAGCAGCTTAGTCGGAGGGGGCGTGTGGGAGCAGTACTTC
TRBV4-1,NA,TRBJ2-5,NA,CASSQDEGEPPPRWTQYF,TGCGCCAGCAGCCAAGATGAAGGGGAACCCCCTCCAAGATGGACCCAGTACTTC
TRBV19,once,TRBJ1-4,NA,CASSPPTGRVDEKLFF,TGTGCCAGTAGTCCACCGACAGGCAGAGTTGATGAAAAACTGTTTTTT
TRBV19,NA,TRBJ2-7,NA,CASSMGREIGSEQYF,TGTGCCAGTAGTATGGGCCGAGAGATAGGTAGCGAGCAGTACTTC
TRBV30,NA,TRBJ1-2,NA,CACQGQLSGYTF,TGTGCCTGCCAAGGACAGCTTTCGGGCTACACCTTC
TRBV7-6,NA,TRBJ2-1,NA,CASSNPGVVGNEQFF,TGTGCCAGCAGCAACCCAGGGGTAGTGGGCAATGAGCAGTTCTTC
TRBV7-7,NA,TRBJ2-7,NA,CASSLGRGYEQYF,TGTGCCAGCAGCTTAGGGCGGGGCTACGAGCAGTACTTC
TRBV9,once,TRBJ2-5,NA,CASSVGGGETQYF,TGTGCCAGCAGCGTGGGGGGTGGAGAGACCCAGTACTTC
TRBV4-2,NA,TRBJ1-1,NA,CASSQGQTEAFF,TGTGCCAGCAGCCAAGGACAGACCGAAGCTTTCTTT
TRBV27,NA,TRBJ1-2,NA,CASSTGMSYGYTF,TGTGCCAGCAGCACAGGGATGAGCTATGGCTACACCTTC
TRBV28,NA,TRBJ2-7,NA,CASSRTGTPSYEQYF,TGTGCCAGCAGTCGGACCGGGACTCCTTCCTACGAGCAGTACTTC
TRBV4-2,NA,TRBJ1-5,NA,CASSLAFGSNQPQHF,TGTGCCAGCAGCCTTGCTTTCGGGAGCAATCAGCCCCAGCATTTT
TRBV30,few,TRBJ1-1,NA,CAWSWGGTEAFF,TGTGCCTGGAGTTGGGGGGGCACTGAAGCTTTCTTT
TRBV27,NA,TRBJ2-5,NA,CASSLFRDRGTQYF,TGTGCCAGCAGTTTGTTTCGGGATCGCGGGACCCAGTACTTC
TRBV28,NA,TRBJ2-7,TRBD1,CASSTRDSRYEQYF,TGTGCCAGCAGTACTAGGGACAGCCGCTACGAGCAGTACTTC
TRBV2,NA,TRBJ1-4,NA,CASSEEGATNEKLFF,TGTGCCAGCAGTGAAGAAGGGGCAACTAATGAAAAACTGTTTTTT
TRBV27,NA,TRBJ2-1,TRBD2,CASSYSGPHYNEQFF,TGTGCCAGCAGTTATAGCGGGCCCCACTACAATGAGCAGTTCTTC
TRBV5-1,NA,TRBJ2-1,TRBD2,CASSLAGLAGVDEQFF,TGCGCCAGCAGCTTGGCCGGACTAGCGGGAGTCGATGAGCAGTTCTTC
TRBV7-9,NA,TRBJ2-1,NA,CASRPSPGNEQFF,TGTGCCAGCCGGCCCTCTCCGGGGAATGAGCAGTTCTTC
TRBV2,NA,TRBJ2-1,TRBD1,CASIYPQGLNEQFF,TGTGCCAGCATCTATCCACAGGGGCTTAATGAGCAGTTCTTC
TRBV6-5,NA,TRBJ2-2,NA,CASSYGWLNTGELFF,TGTGCCAGCAGTTACGGCTGGCTTAACACCGGGGAGCTGTTTTTT
TRBV13,NA,TRBJ2-1,TRBD1,CASSRDRGFDEQFF,TGTGCCAGCAGCCGGGACAGGGGTTTTGATGAGCAGTTCTTC
TRBV25-1,NA,TRBJ2-3,TRBD1,CASKAPGTGTDTQYF,TGTGCCAGCAAGGCGCCGGGGACAGGGACAGATACGCAGTATTTT
TRBV6-6,NA,TRBJ1-5,NA,CASNTGHSNQPQHF,TGTGCCAGCAACACAGGCCATAGCAATCAGCCCCAGCATTTT